This is a list of T cell receptor beta chains from one sample in a study of blood T cell repertoires in COVID-19. The protocol was immunoSEQ multiplex PCR, while the TCRdb copy is restricted to in-frame clones and leaves out a portion. Among 200,000 to 250,000 clones listed, about 80% were seen once. Sequencing input: PBMCs or T cells enriched from blood (not recorded which). These receptors all stem from a man aged 35 to 55 who had recovered from COVID-19. Each CDR3 is given with its conserved first and last residue. A D gene is named only where the DNA matches it firmly.

D	V	J	CDR3
-	TRBV10-1	TRBJ2-5	CARPQGRGTQYF
TRBD2	TRBV19	TRBJ2-1	CASSILGLAGGIAYNEQFF
-	TRBV4-1	TRBJ2-7	CASTAPGERVQYF
-	TRBV19	TRBJ1-1	CASNSVGMNTEAFF
-	TRBV4-2	TRBJ1-3	CASSPVGGPGNTIYF
-	TRBV24-1	TRBJ1-3	CATSESDSTGNTIYF
-	TRBV5-4	TRBJ2-7	CASSLATGEEQYF
-	TRBV2	TRBJ1-4	CASSATGFNEKLFF
-	TRBV11-1	TRBJ2-1	CASSFSRNEQFF
-	TRBV28	TRBJ2-1	CASSSPPEDEQFF
-	TRBV7-9	TRBJ1-4	CASSPGMGFNEKLFF
TRBD1	TRBV24-1	TRBJ2-7	CATSDPRQGKDYEQYF
-	TRBV9	TRBJ2-1	CASSVDIHNEQFF
-	TRBV5-4	TRBJ1-2	CASSFPTRSYGYTF
-	TRBV6-5	TRBJ1-1	CASVWGLLNTEAFF
TRBD1	TRBV15	TRBJ1-4	CASRDETGSYEKLFF
-	TRBV5-1	TRBJ2-7	CASSRLRDSYEQYF
TRBD1	TRBV6-5	TRBJ1-6	CASSYFSTGGNSPLHF
-	TRBV5-1	TRBJ2-7	CASSSRWQEVEQYF
-	TRBV7-3	TRBJ2-3	CASSPRILTDTQYF
TRBD2	TRBV7-9	TRBJ2-1	CASSLRGIGTSRNEQFF
TRBD1	TRBV4-1	TRBJ1-5	CASSQRTGSDSNQPQHF
TRBD2	TRBV29-1	TRBJ2-1	CSVQTSGRWNEQFF
TRBD1	TRBV2	TRBJ1-6	CASSAGTDNSPLHF
-	TRBV19	TRBJ2-4	CASSSGLTQNIQYF
-	TRBV18	TRBJ1-1	CASSPEQNTEAFF
TRBD1	TRBV4-2	TRBJ2-4	CASSHEGGSAKNIQYF
TRBD2	TRBV5-5	TRBJ2-5	CASSFLAGGPGETQYF
TRBD1	TRBV5-1	TRBJ2-7	CASSLQGAGYEQYF
-	TRBV20-1	TRBJ1-5	CSASPTAGVQPQHF
-	TRBV5-1	TRBJ1-5	CASSLDSFNQPQHF
TRBD1	TRBV2	TRBJ2-2	CASSETGSTGELFF
-	TRBV12-5	TRBJ2-5	CASGPTGKGETQYF
TRBD2	TRBV28	TRBJ2-3	CASSFLSGGLTDTQYF
-	TRBV2	TRBJ1-5	CASSSGSNQPQHF
TRBD1	TRBV25-1	TRBJ2-7	CASSQTGSSYEQYF
-	TRBV6-5	TRBJ1-1	CASSYSGGVNTEAFF
TRBD1	TRBV9	TRBJ1-4	CASSRDRDALFF
-	TRBV30	TRBJ1-5	CAWSAQPHQPQHF
-	TRBV10-3	TRBJ1-6	CAIKDKSSYNSPLHF
-	TRBV30	TRBJ1-5	CAWNSGRLGVQSNQPQHF
-	TRBV5-6	TRBJ1-1	CASSLINLNTEAFF
TRBD1	TRBV4-1	TRBJ1-3	CASGRQGAGNTIYF
-	TRBV7-2	TRBJ2-7	CASSSGGEAYEQYF
-	TRBV6-2/TRBV6-3	TRBJ1-2	CASSYSGRAGSRGYTF
-	TRBV5-6	TRBJ1-5	CASSPKDRFGQPQHF
-	TRBV7-9	TRBJ2-5	CASSLTSWAETQYF
TRBD2	TRBV24-1	TRBJ2-7	CATSEAGLTGGYEQYF
TRBD2	TRBV7-3	TRBJ2-2	CASSSGTTRTGELFF
TRBD2	TRBV7-3	TRBJ2-2	CASSLRIFVGIAGVQTGELFF